This TCR beta chain appears in the sequencing data of a study of PD-L1 blockade in urothelial cancer. Study-wide background: Blood samples contained a median about 150,000 T cells.

Time point denoted: peripheral blood 6 weeks after treatment start. The CDR3 spans 12 residues. V was clipped by 3 bases and J by 6 bases, with 8 bases between them. Germline-derived CDR1 and CDR2 are MDHEN and SYDVKM. Added to each PCR by spiking were synthetic TCR analog templates. Libraries were prepared by immunoSEQ multiplex PCR; TCRdb keeps only in-frame clonotypes and omits some of them. The sample consists of about 50,000 clones, approximately 86% of them appearing once. This clonotype originated in a man aged 50-59 years with urothelial cancer. This sample comprised PBMCs, obtained around atezolizumab (anti-PD-L1) treatment. This chain connects TRBV28 to TRBJ1-1; D remains unclear. This CDR3 is CASSLEFPEAFF. The CDR3 DNA reads TGTGCCAGCAGTTTGGAGTTTCCTGAAGCTTTCTTT.